These T cell receptor beta chains were read from a single sample in a study of Ad26.COV2.S vaccination and SARS-CoV-2 variants. Data came from immunoSEQ multiplex PCR; TCRdb stores just in-frame clones and leaves some out. The sample has more than 120,000 clones; around 86% are singletons. The sample was peripheral blood, taken after recovery from COVID-19. The receptor source for this set is a human donor who had recovered from COVID-19. Each CDR3 is given with its conserved first and last residue. The D gene is left open where the match is weak. Expanded clones are given a class, and other clones once, few, many or no size at all.

.,TRBD1,18,TRBV6-6,TRBJ1-5,CASSPGTGFLSGNQPQHF,TGTGCCAGCAGTCCCGGGACAGGCTTCCTTTCGGGCAATCAGCCCCAGCATTTT
.,.,14,TRBV27,TRBJ2-3,CASSSRQDLDTQYF,TGTGCCAGCAGTTCCCGACAGGACCTGGATACGCAGTATTTT
.,.,13,TRBV9,TRBJ1-1,CASSVAGKTEAFF,TGTGCCAGCAGCGTAGCTGGGAAGACCGAAGCTTTCTTT
.,TRBD1,12,TRBV19,TRBJ2-7,CATGQGSYEQYF,TGTGCCACCGGACAGGGATCCTACGAGCAGTACTTC
.,.,12,TRBV2,TRBJ2-7,CASSVEAFGQYF,TGTGCCAGCAGTGTGGAGGCCTTTGGGCAGTACTTC
.,.,17,TRBV15,TRBJ2-5,CATSRDLLVVGQETQYF,TGTGCCACCAGCAGAGATCTCCTAGTGGTGGGCCAAGAGACCCAGTACTTC
.,TRBD1,15,TRBV2,TRBJ1-1,CASSVSGGLNTEAFF,TGTGCCAGCAGTGTGTCAGGGGGTCTGAACACTGAAGCTTTCTTT
.,.,13,TRBV30,TRBJ1-2,CAWDSTGGNGYTF,TGTGCCTGGGACTCGACAGGAGGGAATGGCTACACCTTC
.,TRBD1,19,TRBV27,TRBJ2-3,CASSYDRDRNLLSTDTQYF,TGTGCCAGCAGTTATGATCGGGACAGAAACCTATTAAGCACAGATACGCAGTATTTT
.,TRBD1,15,TRBV6-5,TRBJ2-1,CASSPTGQGFNEQFF,TGTGCCAGCAGCCCGACGGGACAGGGATTCAATGAGCAGTTCTTC
.,.,14,TRBV19,TRBJ1-1,CASSFGAANTEAFF,TGTGCCAGTAGCTTCGGGGCGGCGAACACTGAAGCTTTCTTT
.,.,13,TRBV6-5,TRBJ1-1,CARPRGDNTEAFF,TGTGCCAGACCCCGGGGGGACAACACTGAAGCTTTCTTT
.,.,14,TRBV30,TRBJ1-6,CAWSSGQSNSPLHF,TGTGCCTGGAGTTCCGGACAGTCCAATTCACCCCTCCACTTT
once,.,13,TRBV19,TRBJ2-3,CASSLAVPDTQYF,TGTGCCAGTAGTTTGGCAGTACCAGATACGCAGTATTTT
.,.,12,TRBV2,TRBJ1-1,CASSRLGAEAFF,TGTGCCAGCAGCCGACTTGGGGCTGAAGCTTTCTTT
.,.,12,TRBV10-1,TRBJ2-2,CASSDVDGELFF,TGCGCCAGCAGTGACGTGGACGGGGAGCTGTTTTTT
.,.,15,TRBV19,TRBJ2-2,CASSIKMRGVGELFF,TGTGCCAGTAGTATTAAGATGCGGGGAGTCGGGGAGCTGTTTTTT
.,TRBD1,16,TRBV4-1,TRBJ1-5,CASSQTGQGGNQPQHF,TGCGCCAGCAGCCAAACGGGACAGGGGGGAAATCAGCCCCAGCATTTT
.,TRBD1,15,TRBV6-5,TRBJ2-1,CASGLGGYGYNEQFF,TGTGCCAGCGGTCTAGGGGGCTACGGGTACAATGAGCAGTTCTTC
.,.,19,TRBV10-1,TRBJ1-3,CASSEGIWRGPSSGNTIYF,TGCGCCAGCAGTGAAGGAATCTGGAGGGGCCCAAGCTCTGGAAACACCATATATTTT
.,TRBD1,15,TRBV19,TRBJ1-1,CASSIGKGAGTEAFF,TGTGCCAGTAGTATAGGGAAGGGGGCTGGCACTGAAGCTTTCTTT
once,.,15,TRBV15,TRBJ1-4,CATSPKEGRGEKLFF,TGTGCCACCAGCCCTAAAGAAGGAAGGGGCGAAAAACTGTTTTTT
few,TRBD1,17,TRBV7-9,TRBJ1-6,CASSPQDRSSYNSPLHF,TGTGCCAGCAGCCCCCAGGACAGGAGCTCCTATAATTCACCCCTCCACTTT
.,.,15,TRBV24-1,TRBJ2-3,CATREGRNYTDTQYF,TGTGCCACCAGGGAGGGGCGGAACTACACAGATACGCAGTATTTT
.,.,14,TRBV19,TRBJ1-1,CASSPGTVNTEAFF,TGTGCCAGTAGTCCGGGGACGGTGAACACTGAAGCTTTCTTT
.,TRBD1,13,TRBV6-5,TRBJ2-4,CASADRAKNIQYF,TGTGCCAGCGCGGACAGGGCCAAAAACATTCAGTACTTC
once,.,15,TRBV4-3,TRBJ1-1,CASSQESVLNTEAFF,TGCGCCAGCAGCCAAGAGTCCGTTTTGAACACTGAAGCTTTCTTT
.,.,13,TRBV29-1,TRBJ1-4,CSVTRVIGQKLFF,TGCAGCGTGACCAGGGTTATCGGGCAAAAACTGTTTTTT
.,TRBD1,17,TRBV7-9,TRBJ1-3,CASSLLTTGGEGNTIYF,TGTGCCAGCAGCTTACTCACCACAGGGGGCGAAGGAAACACCATATATTTT
.,.,13,TRBV10-2,TRBJ1-5,CASSEQAGQPQHF,TGCGCCAGCAGTGAACAGGCAGGGCAGCCCCAGCATTTT
.,TRBD2,14,TRBV5-4,TRBJ2-3,CASEGRGRGDTQYF,TGTGCCAGCGAAGGGCGGGGGAGGGGAGATACGCAGTATTTT
few,.,14,TRBV6-5,TRBJ1-6,CASSQGPIISPLHF,TGTGCCAGCAGTCAGGGGCCGATAATTTCACCCCTCCACTTT
.,.,14,TRBV5-1,TRBJ1-5,CASSLGLRDQPQHF,TGCGCCAGCAGCTTGGGGCTCCGAGATCAGCCCCAGCATTTT
.,.,15,TRBV7-2,TRBJ2-2,CASRIPQGNTGELFF,TGTGCCAGCAGGATACCACAGGGGAACACCGGGGAGCTGTTTTTT
.,.,15,TRBV21-1,TRBJ2-5,CASSKAGTPQETQYF,TGTGCCAGCAGCAAGGCAGGCACCCCCCAAGAGACCCAGTACTTC
.,.,16,TRBV28,TRBJ1-6,CASLPRGYHYNSPLHF,TGTGCCAGCCTACCTCGAGGATACCACTATAATTCACCCCTCCACTTT
.,TRBD1,14,TRBV28,TRBJ2-3,CASSPGGPTDTQYF,TGTGCCAGCAGTCCAGGGGGCCCCACAGATACGCAGTATTTT
.,.,13,TRBV5-1,TRBJ2-2,CASSLENPGELFF,TGCGCCAGCAGCTTGGAAAATCCCGGGGAGCTGTTTTTT
.,.,13,TRBV12-3/TRBV12-4,TRBJ1-1,CASNQRGITEAFF,TGTGCCAGCAACCAACGCGGCATCACTGAAGCTTTCTTT
.,TRBD1,16,TRBV3-1/TRBV3-2,TRBJ1-1,CASSHVPGQGAVEAFF,TGTGCCAGCAGCCATGTCCCGGGACAGGGGGCTGTTGAAGCTTTCTTT
.,.,15,TRBV5-1,TRBJ2-5,CASSLIQGRQETQYF,TGCGCCAGCAGCTTAATCCAGGGAAGACAAGAGACCCAGTACTTC
.,.,15,TRBV9,TRBJ2-3,CASRGGTYSTDTQYF,TGTGCCAGCAGAGGCGGAACCTACAGCACAGATACGCAGTATTTT